These 31 T cell receptor beta chains were all obtained from the same sample, sequenced in a study of blood T cell repertoires in COVID-19. Some clones are missing from TCRdb's copy, which holds only in-frame ones; the method was immunoSEQ multiplex PCR. The sample lists under 20,000 clones, roughly 90% seen once, with about 16% in the top ten. Source material: peripheral blood. These receptors were taken from a human donor in a cohort sampled during active COVID-19.

This clone was seen more than once but under ten times. This rearrangement joins TRBV5-1 to TRBJ1-4; D is possibly TRBD1 (6 bases). This CDR3 spans 15 amino acids. CDR1 and CDR2 (germline): SGHRS, YFSETQ. V was cut by 5 bases and J by 8 bases, with 19 bases left in between. The CDR3 here is CASRDKQGAQEKLFF. CDR3 nucleotides: TGCGCCAGCAGGGATAAACAGGGAGCACAAGAAAAACTGTTTTTT.

This sequence joins TRBV7-2 and TRBJ2-5; 12 bases map to TRBD2. Trimming cost V 6 bases and J 5 bases; bases outside gene matches: 7. Per the germline V gene, CDR1 is SGHTA and CDR2 is FQGNSA. CDR3 length: 15 amino acids. The CDR3 reads CASSQLAGGGETQYF. The CDR3 DNA is TGTGCCAGCAGTCAACTAGCGGGGGGAGGGGAGACCCAGTACTTC.

The genes are TRBV9 and TRBJ2-1; D ambiguous. The CDR3 consists of 15 residues. Germline lookup yields CDR1 SGDLS and CDR2 YYNGEE. V lost 2 bases and J lost 7, with 16 bases in between. The CDR3 DNA is TGTGCCAGCAGCGTGTTGGTCAACGAGAGGAATGAGCAGTTCTTC. Protein sequence: CASSVLVNERNEQFF.

The chain combines TRBV11-3 with TRBJ2-3, with 10 bases that match TRBD1. CDR1 is SGHNT and CDR2 is YENEEA in the germline V gene. Germline trimming cut 5 bases from V and 3 bases from J; bases unmatched to any gene: 5. The length of the CDR3 is 15 residues. The CDR3 coding sequence is TGTGCCAGCAGCCCAAGACAGGGGGCAACAGATACGCAGTATTTT. Encoded protein: CASSPRQGATDTQYF.

The J gene is TRBJ2-7, the V gene TRBV28, with D unresolved. The V gene lost 2 bases and the J gene lost 3 bases, with 8 bases spanning the gap. The CDR3 length is 13 residues. CDR1 and CDR2 (germline): MDHEN, SYDVKM. CDR3 sequence reads: CASSLTVSYEQYF. CDR3 in DNA: TGTGCCAGCAGTTTAACCGTCAGCTACGAGCAGTACTTC.

V gene TRBV6-5 combines with J gene TRBJ2-7; 9 bases match TRBD1. The V gene's germline CDR1 is MNHEY and CDR2 SVGAGI. Trimming at V came to 0 bases and at J to 5 bases, leaving 8 bases not matched to a gene. The CDR3 length is 16 residues. The CDR3: CASSYSVGQGFHEQYF. The CDR3 nucleotides read TGTGCCAGCAGTTACTCCGTGGGACAGGGTTTCCACGAGCAGTACTTC.

The chain joins TRBV5-1 to TRBJ2-2; tentative D call: TRBD1 (5 bases). Looked up from germline, CDR1 is SGHRS and CDR2 is YFSETQ. The CDR3 consists of 17 residues. Trimming stripped 4 bases from V and 4 bases from J, with 20 bases between. The DNA for the CDR3 is TGCGCCAGCAGCCCCCAGCCCACAGGAGAGACCACCGGGGAGCTGTTTTTT. Translated: CASSPQPTGETTGELFF.

The gene calls are TRBV7-2 and TRBJ2-1; D remains ambiguous. Germline V CDR1 and CDR2: SGHTA, FQGNSA. CDR3 length equals 14 residues. Trimming pared 5 bases from V and 6 bases from J, leaving 14 bases between. CDR3 in amino acids: CASSTDYTGNEQFF. The CDR3, as DNA: TGTGCCAGCAGCACCGATTACACGGGCAATGAGCAGTTCTTC.

This clone appeared once. The gene calls are TRBV5-5 and TRBJ1-5, with 11 bases that match TRBD1. Losses at the gene ends were 4 bases for V and 1 base for J; bases not matched to a gene: 7. Per the germline V gene, CDR1 is SGHKS and CDR2 is YYEKEE (reference sequence). This CDR3 has 17 residues. The CDR3 DNA reads TGTGCCAGCAGCCCTGGGACAGGGGGGGACAGCAATCAGCCCCAGCATTTT. Translation gives CASSPGTGGDSNQPQHF.

A few counts support this clone. This chain's CDR3 is CASSFSTGDVTNEKLFF. DNA of the CDR3: TGCGCCAGCAGCTTCAGCACAGGGGATGTAACTAATGAAAAACTGTTTTTT. The rearrangement uses TRBV5-1 and TRBJ1-4, with 7 bases matching TRBD1. With V trimmed by 2 bases and J by 1 base, 8 bases remained unmatched. CDR3 length: 17 amino acids. The germline V gene encodes CDR1 SGHRS and CDR2 YFSETQ. The full variable domain, with the rest looked up from reference TRBV5-1 and TRBJ1-4, is KAGVTQTPRYLIKTRGQQVTLSCSPISGHRSVSWYQQTPGQGLQFLFEYFSETQRNKGNFPGRFSGRQFSNSRSEMNVSTLELGDSALYLCASSFSTGDVTNEKLFFGSGTQLSVL.

The chain combines TRBV5-1 with TRBJ2-3; 9 positions match TRBD2. V dropped 3 bases and J dropped 5; count of bases not matched to a gene: 4. This CDR3 comprises 14 residues. CDR1 and CDR2 from the germline V gene are SGHRS and YFSETQ. The chain's CDR3 is CASSWGLAEDTQYF. The CDR3, as DNA: TGCGCCAGCAGCTGGGGACTAGCTGAAGATACGCAGTATTTT.

The V and J genes are TRBV6-5 and TRBJ1-5, with D possibly being TRBD1 (6 bases). Trimming cost V 5 bases and J 9 bases, with 17 bases left between them. This CDR3 contains 14 residues. The germline gives CDR1 MNHEY, CDR2 SVGAGI. The CDR3 spells CASSTTGSLAPQHF. In DNA, the CDR3 is TGTGCCAGCAGTACTACAGGGAGCTTAGCGCCCCAGCATTTT.

This clone was observed a few times. The CDR3 DNA is TGTGCCAGCAGTCCCGGACTAGCGGGAGTCTACGAGCAGTACTTC. Translation: CASSPGLAGVYEQYF. V is TRBV27 and J is TRBJ2-7, with 13 bases that match TRBD2. The ends lost 5 bases at V and 3 bases at J; junction bases unmatched: 4. The germline gives CDR1 MNHEY, CDR2 SMNVEV (reference sequence). The CDR3 loop spans 15 amino acids.

The V gene is TRBV7-9, the J gene TRBJ2-5; D not certain. The length of the CDR3 is 14 residues. Trimming removed 2 bases from V and 3 bases from J, with 10 bases in between. Germline assignment: CDR1 SEHNR and CDR2 FQNEAQ (reference sequence). The CDR3 spells CASSLNTDKETQYF. CDR3 DNA sequence: TGTGCCAGCAGCTTAAACACAGATAAAGAGACCCAGTACTTC. The variable domain in full, with the rest retrieved from reference TRBV7-9 and TRBJ2-5, is DTGVSQNPRHKITKRGQNVTFRCDPISEHNRLYWYRQTLGQGPEFLTYFQNEAQLEKSRLLSDRFSAERPKGSFSTLEIQRTEQGDSAMYLCASSLNTDKETQYFGPGTRLLVL.

V gene TRBV18 combines with J gene TRBJ2-7; D unresolved. Trimming removed 2 bases from V and 0 bases from J, with 5 bases in between. Germline V CDR1 and CDR2: KGHSH, LQKENI. The CDR3 spans 13 residues. The CDR3 sequence is CASSPTDSYEQYF. CDR3 bases: TGTGCCAGCTCACCAACAGACTCCTACGAGCAGTACTTC.

The chain carries TRBV19 and TRBJ1-1, with a possible D match to TRBD1 (6 bases). Deletions cut 7 bases from V and 4 bases from J, with 16 bases between. The CDR3 runs 14 residues. CDR1 and CDR2 from the germline V gene are LNHDA and SQIVND (reference sequence). The CDR3 protein is CASNVGGLSTEAFF. DNA of the CDR3: TGTGCCAGTAATGTTGGGGGCTTGTCCACTGAAGCTTTCTTT.

V gene TRBV19 combines with J gene TRBJ2-7, with TRBD1 matching over 9 bases. Unmatched junction bases numbered 7, after V lost 6 bases and J lost 4 bases. Germline V CDR1 and CDR2: LNHDA, SQIVND (reference sequence). The CDR3 is 14 residues long. CDR3 sequence: CASRPGQGNYEQYF. The CDR3 DNA sequence: TGTGCCAGTAGGCCGGGACAGGGAAATTACGAGCAGTACTTC. Using reference TRBV19 and TRBJ2-7 for the parts outside the CDR3, the full variable domain is DGGITQSPKYLFRKEGQNVTLSCEQNLNHDAMYWYRQDPGQGLRLIYYSQIVNDFQKGDIAEGYSVSREKKESFPLTVTSAQKNPTAFYLCASRPGQGNYEQYFGPGTRLTVT.

The chain has TRBV11-2 and TRBJ2-5, with 10 bases identical to TRBD1. The CDR3 has 15 residues. Trimming removed 1 base from V and 5 bases from J; junction bases left unmatched: 4. In germline, CDR1 is SGHAT, CDR2 FQNNGV. For the CDR3, the DNA is TGTGCCAGCAGCTTAGGGACAGGGGGGCGGGAGACCCAGTACTTC. The encoded protein is CASSLGTGGRETQYF.

J is TRBJ2-5 and V is TRBV5-6, with D maybe TRBD1 (6 bases). Germline CDR1 is SGHDT and CDR2 is YYEEEE. The CDR3 runs 13 residues. Trimming removed 0 bases from V and 7 bases from J, with 10 bases in between. This CDR3 is CASSLAGVGTQYF. In DNA, the CDR3 is TGTGCCAGCAGCTTGGCAGGGGTGGGGACCCAGTACTTC. Complete variable domain (other parts from reference TRBV5-6 and TRBJ2-5): DAGVTQSPTHLIKTRGQQVTLRCSPKSGHDTVSWYQQALGQGPQFIFQYYEEEERQRGNFPDRFSGHQFPNYSSELNVNALLLGDSALYLCASSLAGVGTQYFGPGTRLLVL.

This clone was recorded only once. V gene TRBV9 combines with J gene TRBJ1-5, with 10 bases lining up with TRBD1. Germline loops: CDR1 SGDLS, CDR2 YYNGEE. V trimming: 0 bases; J trimming: 4 bases; junction bases outside the gene matches: 1. The CDR3 is 15 residues long. CDR3 region: CASSVGTGGNQPQHF. CDR3 nucleotides: TGTGCCAGCAGCGTAGGGACAGGGGGTAATCAGCCCCAGCATTTT.

The chain employs TRBV11-2 and TRBJ2-7, with D maybe TRBD2 (6 bases). Deletions cut 3 bases from V and 4 bases from J, with 13 bases between. The CDR3 has 14 amino acids. Germline V gives CDR1 SGHAT, CDR2 FQNNGV. CDR3 loop: CASSLREAKYEQYF. CDR3 DNA: TGTGCCAGCAGCTTGAGGGAGGCCAAATACGAGCAGTACTTC.

This sequence joins TRBV11-2 and TRBJ2-1, with D unclear. V lost 1 base to trimming and J lost 9 bases, with 4 bases between them. From germline, CDR1 is SGHAT and CDR2 FQNNGV. CDR3 length equals 11 residues. The CDR3 DNA reads TGTGCCAGCAGCTTAGGGGCTGAGCAGTTCTTC. This translates into CASSLGAEQFF.

The J gene is TRBJ2-5, the V gene TRBV6-4, with 7 positions matching TRBD1. With V trimmed by 5 bases and J by 7 bases, 7 bases remained unmatched. Germline V gives CDR1 MRHNA, CDR2 SNTAGT. The CDR3 sequence is 13 residues long. CDR3 region: CASSSSGGATQYF. DNA of the CDR3: TGTGCCAGCAGTTCGTCAGGGGGTGCGACCCAGTACTTC.

This clone was seen once. V gene TRBV3-1 (or the pseudogene TRBV3-2) combines with J gene TRBJ1-6; 9 positions agree with TRBD1. The CDR3 is made up of 15 amino acids. Per germline, CDR1 LGHDT and CDR2 YNNKEL (reference sequence). V lost 6 bases to trimming and J lost 9 bases; unmatched junction nucleotides: 9. CDR3: CASRPQGASGSPLHF. CDR3 bases: TGTGCCAGCAGGCCACAGGGGGCGTCGGGTTCACCCCTCCACTTT.

The rearrangement uses TRBV11-2 and TRBJ1-4; the D gene is possibly TRBD1 (6 bases). Trimming cost V 5 bases and J 0 bases, with 16 bases left between them. CDR1 is SGHAT and CDR2 is FQNNGV in the germline V gene. The CDR3 runs to 17 residues. DNA for the CDR3: TGTGCCAGCAGCGCCGGACAGAGGTCGGCAACTAATGAAAAACTGTTTTTT. Its translation: CASSAGQRSATNEKLFF.

The V and J genes are TRBV6-5 and TRBJ2-1, with D maybe TRBD2 (6 bases). Germline CDR1 reads MNHEY; CDR2 reads SVGAGI. V dropped 6 bases and J dropped 1 base, with 13 bases sitting between them. The CDR3 has 15 residues. The CDR3 bases are TGTGCCAGCAGAAAAAGGAGGGAGTCCTACAATGAGCAGTTCTTC. Translating gives CASRKRRESYNEQFF.

The chain uses TRBV20-1 and TRBJ2-7, with TRBD2 identical over 7 bases. The junction had 2 bases not matched to a gene; V was cut back by 3 bases and J by 0 bases. This CDR3 comprises 13 residues. Germline loops: CDR1 DFQATT, CDR2 SNEGSKA (reference sequence). CDR3 sequence (DNA): TGCAGTGCTAGTTCGGGAGGCTCCTACGAGCAGTACTTC. Encoded protein: CSASSGGSYEQYF.

The chain combines TRBV6-6 with TRBJ1-1; tentatively, D is TRBD1 (5 bases). Per the germline V gene, CDR1 is MNHNY and CDR2 is SVGAGI (reference sequence). Trimming took 0 bases from V and 10 from J, leaving 18 bases between them. The CDR3 sequence is 15 residues long. CDR3 coding DNA: TGTGCCAGCAGTTACTCGCCTCCCCCGCAGGGTAGAGCTTTCTTT. It codes for CASSYSPPPQGRAFF.

The chain is built from TRBV28 and TRBJ1-5; 7 positions match TRBD1. With V trimmed by 6 bases and J by 1 base, 9 bases remained unmatched. Germline loops: CDR1 MDHEN, CDR2 SYDVKM. This CDR3 has 16 amino acids. The chain's CDR3 is CASRWDSGTSNQPQHF. The DNA of the CDR3 is TGTGCCAGCAGATGGGACAGTGGTACAAGCAATCAGCCCCAGCATTTT.

This chain links TRBV11-2 with TRBJ1-1; D is unclear. The CDR3 runs to 12 residues. Germline CDR1 reads SGHAT; CDR2 reads FQNNGV. Trimming shortened V by 4 bases and J by 11 bases, and 14 bases separated the two germline ends. The CDR3 bases are TGTGCCAGCAGCTCCCAACGAACTAAGGCTTTCTTT. It translates to CASSSQRTKAFF.

V usage is TRBV27 and J usage is TRBJ2-1, with 8 bases lining up with TRBD1. The CDR3 is made up of 13 amino acids. Germline V gene lookup returns CDR1 MNHEY and CDR2 SMNVEV (reference sequence). The trim removed 6 bases at V and 7 bases at J, leaving 5 bases unmatched. CDR3 DNA sequence: TGTGCCAGCAGACGGACAGGGAGAAATGAGCAGTTCTTC. Translated: CASRRTGRNEQFF.